These T cell receptor beta chains were read from a single sample in a study of shared clonotypes between healthy human individuals. The data were produced by immunoSEQ multiplex PCR, yet TCRdb's version contains in-frame clones alone and is incomplete. The sample records about 2.1 million clones, around 95% being singletons. Sequenced sample: naive CD8+ T cells from PBMCs. Receptors originate from a man younger than 35 in good health. Some clones in this sample may be carry-over from other donors' samples. The CDR3 runs from the conserved cysteine through the conserved F or W. Each record gives: V gene, D gene, clone size, J gene, CDR3 protein, CDR3 DNA. D genes are given only for firm matches. Where a row states a size, it is once, few, many or the class of an expanded clone; other rows omit it.

TRBV18	.	.	TRBJ2-7	CASSPLMQGSPYEQYF	TGTGCCAGCTCACCCTTAATGCAGGGTAGCCCCTACGAGCAGTACTTC
TRBV11-1	TRBD1	.	TRBJ2-6	CASSPGTGGFGANVLTF	TGTGCCAGCAGCCCCGGGACAGGGGGCTTTGGGGCCAACGTCCTGACTTTC
TRBV7-3	.	.	TRBJ1-3	CASSLSGTSGNTIYF	TGTGCCAGCAGCTTATCGGGCACGTCAGGAAACACCATATATTTT
TRBV6-1	TRBD2	.	TRBJ2-1	CASSGTSGSNEQFF	TGTGCCAGCAGTGGGACTAGCGGGAGCAATGAGCAGTTCTTC
TRBV5-6	.	.	TRBJ2-7	CASSLTGTYYEQYF	TGTGCCAGCAGCTTGACAGGGACTTATTACGAGCAGTACTTC
TRBV9	.	.	TRBJ1-1	CASSPDLNTEAFF	TGTGCCAGCAGCCCGGACCTGAACACTGAAGCTTTCTTT
TRBV14	TRBD1	once	TRBJ2-1	CASSLGTVTYNEQFF	TGTGCCAGCAGCCTCGGGACAGTTACCTACAATGAGCAGTTCTTC
TRBV7-8	TRBD2	.	TRBJ2-5	CASNPSAGAEETQYF	TGTGCCAGCAATCCCTCGGCGGGAGCGGAGGAGACCCAGTACTTC
TRBV15	TRBD1	.	TRBJ1-5	CATSRDRGDNQPQHF	TGTGCCACCAGCAGGGACAGGGGGGACAATCAGCCCCAGCATTTT
TRBV6-6	.	.	TRBJ1-1	CASGVGTEAFF	TGTGCCAGCGGGGTGGGGACTGAAGCTTTCTTT
TRBV4-1	TRBD1	once	TRBJ2-1	CASSQGGQGVRNEQFF	TGCGCCAGCAGCCAAGGGGGACAGGGGGTAAGAAATGAGCAGTTCTTC
TRBV9	.	.	TRBJ2-2	CASSVDGALTGELFF	TGTGCCAGCAGCGTAGACGGGGCGCTCACCGGGGAGCTGTTTTTT
TRBV5-1	TRBD1	.	TRBJ2-7	CASSLAGQGPYEQYF	TGCGCCAGCAGCTTGGCGGGACAGGGCCCCTACGAGCAGTACTTC
TRBV7-2	TRBD2	.	TRBJ2-1	CASSLRPSGLIYNEQFF	TGTGCCAGCAGCTTACGGCCTAGCGGACTGATTTACAATGAGCAGTTCTTC
TRBV4-3	.	.	TRBJ1-5	CASSQDRSKAQHF	TGCGCCAGCAGCCAAGATAGGTCGAAGGCCCAGCATTTT
TRBV7-2	.	.	TRBJ1-5	CASSLEGVFSNQPQHF	TGTGCCAGCAGCTTAGAGGGGGTCTTTAGCAATCAGCCCCAGCATTTT
TRBV27	.	once	TRBJ2-3	CASSFGGPDTQYF	TGTGCCAGCAGTTTTGGAGGGCCAGATACGCAGTATTTT
TRBV11-2	TRBD2	.	TRBJ2-7	CASRSLAGSYEQYF	TGTGCCAGCAGGTCTCTAGCGGGATCTTATGAGCAGTACTTC
TRBV14	.	.	TRBJ1-2	CASSQYQGDYGYTF	TGTGCCAGCAGCCAATATCAGGGAGACTATGGCTACACCTTC
TRBV5-1	.	.	TRBJ2-5	CASSLRDEETQYF	TGCGCCAGCAGCCTCCGGGACGAAGAGACCCAGTACTTC
TRBV29-1	TRBD1	.	TRBJ2-1	CSFWGGQGPNEQFF	TGCAGCTTTTGGGGTGGACAGGGTCCAAATGAGCAGTTCTTC
TRBV19	TRBD1	.	TRBJ2-7	CASIGQDSYEQYF	TGTGCCAGTATCGGACAGGACTCCTACGAGCAGTACTTC
TRBV19	.	.	TRBJ2-1	CASSSAPHEQFF	TGTGCCAGTAGTTCGGCCCCCCATGAGCAGTTCTTC
TRBV2	.	once	TRBJ2-7	CASSERVEGWSSRGEQYF	TGTGCCAGCAGTGAACGGGTCGAGGGGTGGAGTAGCCGGGGCGAGCAGTACTTC
TRBV9	TRBD2	.	TRBJ2-1	CASSVGRRTSSYNEQFF	TGTGCCAGCAGCGTAGGGAGACGGACTAGCTCCTACAATGAGCAGTTCTTC
TRBV4-3	.	.	TRBJ2-6	CASRRGGGANVLTF	TGCGCCAGCAGGCGGGGTGGTGGGGCCAACGTCCTGACTTTC
TRBV29-1	.	.	TRBJ2-1	CSVVRESYNEQFF	TGCAGCGTTGTCCGGGAGAGCTACAATGAGCAGTTCTTC
TRBV11-2	.	once	TRBJ2-7	CASSLLGLAEQYF	TGTGCCAGCAGCTTACTCGGTTTGGCCGAGCAGTACTTC
TRBV28	.	.	TRBJ2-5	CASSVVLGVEETQYF	TGTGCCAGCAGTGTAGTTTTGGGAGTGGAGGAGACCCAGTACTTC
TRBV20-1	TRBD2	.	TRBJ2-1	CSARLAGEFF	TGCAGTGCCAGACTAGCGGGCGAGTTCTTC
TRBV7-9	TRBD1	.	TRBJ1-4	CASSTTGVANEKLFF	TGTGCCAGCAGCACAACAGGGGTGGCTAATGAAAAACTGTTTTTT
TRBV11-1	.	.	TRBJ1-2	CASSPSVGGRYGYTF	TGTGCCAGCAGCCCATCCGTGGGGGGTCGGTATGGCTACACCTTC
TRBV19	.	.	TRBJ1-1	CASRDGLNTEAFF	TGTGCCAGTAGAGACGGGTTGAACACTGAAGCTTTCTTT
TRBV2	.	.	TRBJ2-5	CASREPPDRWQETQYF	TGTGCCAGCAGGGAACCCCCCGACAGGTGGCAAGAGACCCAGTACTTC
TRBV28	.	.	TRBJ1-1	CASHLVGSSAEAFF	TGTGCCAGCCACCTGGTTGGGTCGTCGGCTGAAGCTTTCTTT
TRBV7-9	.	.	TRBJ1-4	CASSLEVSTNEKLFF	TGTGCCAGCAGCTTAGAAGTCTCAACTAATGAAAAACTGTTTTTT
TRBV19	.	.	TRBJ2-5	CASSITGPGLEETQYF	TGTGCCAGTAGTATAACCGGGCCAGGGCTCGAAGAGACCCAGTACTTC
TRBV7-8	TRBD1	.	TRBJ2-5	CASSLRTGQETQYF	TGTGCCAGCAGCTTAAGGACAGGTCAAGAGACCCAGTACTTC
TRBV11-3	.	.	TRBJ2-1	CASSPGGFSLYNEQFF	TGTGCCAGCAGCCCAGGCGGATTTTCTCTCTACAATGAGCAGTTCTTC
TRBV9	TRBD2	few	TRBJ2-2	CASTGRLTGELFF	TGTGCCAGCACCGGGAGGCTAACCGGGGAGCTGTTTTTT
TRBV18	TRBD2	.	TRBJ2-3	CASSPPGLAGIGDTQYF	TGTGCCAGCTCACCCCCGGGACTAGCGGGAATTGGAGATACGCAGTATTTT
TRBV11-2	.	.	TRBJ2-6	CASSHRGPSGANVLTF	TGTGCCAGCAGTCACCGGGGACCATCTGGGGCCAACGTCCTGACTTTC
TRBV19	TRBD2	.	TRBJ2-4	CASSIPSGAPKNIQYF	TGTGCCAGTAGTATCCCTAGCGGGGCCCCCAAAAACATTCAGTACTTC
TRBV28	.	.	TRBJ1-5	CASSTAGYSNQPQHF	TGTGCCAGCAGTACAGCAGGGTATAGCAATCAGCCCCAGCATTTT
TRBV6-6	TRBD1	.	TRBJ2-1	CATRTGNEQFF	TGTGCCACCCGGACAGGGAATGAGCAGTTCTTC
TRBV4-1	.	.	TRBJ2-7	CASSQRTASTYEQYF	TGCGCCAGCAGCCAGAGGACAGCATCGACCTACGAGCAGTACTTC
TRBV28	TRBD2	.	TRBJ2-5	CASSLAGVPKETQYF	TGTGCCAGCAGTTTAGCGGGAGTACCGAAAGAGACCCAGTACTTC